Given below is one TCR beta chain in context. The antigen it binds to is not known. No much larger clone exists at a distance of one base, and base qualities are not known. The collaborating institutions used their own protocols to collect whole blood in K2EDTA tubes. For TCRbeta analysis, collaborators shipped samples as frozen whole blood, isolated PBMCs, or DNA extracted from either of those sample types. This sample is drawn from a study of blood T cell repertoires in COVID-19 (dated by TCRdb to the early 2020s). General notes on the study: Samples covering the acute and convalescent phases of COVID-19 were provided by collaborators in the United States, Italy and Spain. The prospective study material was composed of cDNA or gDNA derived from T cells, B-cell-depleted T cells, or PBMCs. Subjects who had been exposed to COVID-19, were actively infected with it, or had recovered from it provided the deeply sampled blood TCRbeta repertoires that made up the dataset. A freely available public database, intended as a resource for researchers studying the immune response to SARS-CoV-2, is where the repertoires were released. Samples came from the ongoing ImmuneRACE study (first 160 participants) plus 1,254 subjects from 6 global collaborators. The sample metadata nearly always contained a de-identified subject ID, COVID-19 status, age in years and sex. Where available, HLA class I and class II types were obtained from metadata supplied by the sample provider rather than from assay-based typing.

The immunoSEQ Assay, a bias-controlled multiplex PCR, was used to amplify TCRbeta CDR3 regions from genomic DNA. Per the source publication's procedure: Within the assay, amplification of reference gene primers was used to estimate how many nucleated cells each sample contained. To quantify the absolute abundance of each unique TCRbeta CDR3 rearrangement, sequence reads were collapsed and filtered. For each sample, productive Simpson clonality was calculated as the square root of Simpson's diversity index over productive rearrangements. Imported from immuneACCESS, the table was reduced by TCRdb to in-frame sequences with V and J called. These copies leave out some clones; in studies compared against another copy, an unresolved V gene accounts for under half, and the cause of the remainder is not known. Clonal size and the V and J genes are those of that table, whereas D and trimming came from the DNA. The sample contains about 220,000 clones, more than 85% of them found a single time. The top ten hold 1.9% of the sample.

Reading from cysteine to phenylalanine, the CDR3 counts 14 amino acids. Only the CDR3 region is kept as DNA, spanning 42 bases read in frame from base 1. CDR1 SGHVS and CDR2 FQNEAQ are derived from the germline V gene. The junction shows trimming of 1 base on V and 6 bases on J, plus 13 bases between the germline ends. What the study reported, not specific to this receptor: The amount of clinical and demographic metadata varied by source and participant and was provided uncurated.

Input material: peripheral blood. The V gene is TRBV7-8 and the J gene is TRBJ2-7; the D segment could be TRBD1, given 6 matching bases. The source of this sequence is a man aged 40-49 years with active or convalescent COVID-19. The CDR3 reads CASSLEQGEGEQYF. The DNA is TGTGCCAGCAGCTTAGAACAGGGCGAGGGCGAGCAGTACTTC. This CDR3, with the reference TRBV7-8 and TRBJ2-7 proteins standing in past its ends, gives the full variable domain GAGVSQSPRYKVAKRGQDVALRCDPISGHVSLFWYQQALGQGPEFLTYFQNEAQLDKSGLPSDRFFAERPEGSVSTLKIQRTQQEDSAVYLCASSLEQGEGEQYFGPGTRLTVT.